The TCR beta chain under discussion was sequenced for a study of blood T cell repertoires in COVID-19. About the study: Spain, Italy and the United States supplied samples that represented acute and convalescent COVID-19. T cells, B-cell-depleted T cells, or PBMCs provided the cDNA or gDNA that served as material.

The junction had 5 bases not matched to a gene; V was cut back by 7 bases and J by 0 bases. Germline CDR1 and CDR2: LGHNT and FRNRAP. CDR3 length: 14 residues. In the study's own analysis: Nucleated cell counts were estimated from reference gene primer amplification. Clones were sequenced by immunoSEQ multiplex PCR, and TCRdb holds only the in-frame ones, with some missing. That table supplies the V and J calls and clone size; D and trimming were determined from the DNA. Here the sample spans approximately 100,000 clones, more than 70% being singletons. This clone was recorded only once. Sequences were obtained from peripheral blood. The clonotype comes from a woman aged 30 to 39 with acute or convalescent COVID-19. The rearrangement uses TRBV12-5 and TRBJ1-1, with 7 bases aligning to TRBD1. CDR3: CASALDRVNTEAFF. In DNA form, the CDR3 reads TGTGCTAGTGCCCTTGACAGGGTGAACACTGAAGCTTTCTTT.